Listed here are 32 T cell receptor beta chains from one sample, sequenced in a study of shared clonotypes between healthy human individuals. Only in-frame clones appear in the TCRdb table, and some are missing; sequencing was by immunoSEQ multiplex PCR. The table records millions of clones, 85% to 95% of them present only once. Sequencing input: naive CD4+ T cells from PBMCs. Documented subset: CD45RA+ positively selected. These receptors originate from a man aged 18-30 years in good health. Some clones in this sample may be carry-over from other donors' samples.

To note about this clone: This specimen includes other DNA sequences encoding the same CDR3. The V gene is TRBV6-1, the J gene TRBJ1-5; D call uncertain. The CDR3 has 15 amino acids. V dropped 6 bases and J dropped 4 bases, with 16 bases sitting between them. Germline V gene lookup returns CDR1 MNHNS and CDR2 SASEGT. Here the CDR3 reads CASSQDLWGNQPQHF. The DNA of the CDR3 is TGTGCCAGCAGCCAGGATCTGTGGGGTAATCAGCCCCAGCATTTT.

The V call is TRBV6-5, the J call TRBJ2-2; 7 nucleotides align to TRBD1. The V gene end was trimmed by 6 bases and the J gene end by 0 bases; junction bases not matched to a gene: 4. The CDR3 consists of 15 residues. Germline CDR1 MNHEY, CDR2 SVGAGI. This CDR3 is CASRIQGANTGELFF. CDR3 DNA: TGTGCCAGCAGGATTCAGGGGGCGAACACCGGGGAGCTGTTTTTT.

CDR3 bases: TGTGCCAGCAGTGTCAGTGTGTCCGTCCTGACTACCTACGAGCAGTACTTC. This translates into CASSVSVSVLTTYEQYF. The chain has TRBV6-1 and TRBJ2-7; tentative D call: TRBD2 (5 bases). The CDR3 has 17 residues. Trimming stripped 4 bases from V and 2 bases from J, with 21 bases between. The germline CDR1 and CDR2 sequences are MNHNS and SASEGT.

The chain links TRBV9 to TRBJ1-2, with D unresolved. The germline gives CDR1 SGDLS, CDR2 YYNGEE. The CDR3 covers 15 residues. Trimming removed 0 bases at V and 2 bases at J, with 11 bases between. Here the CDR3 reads CASSVASQENYGYTF. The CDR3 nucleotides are TGTGCCAGCAGCGTAGCTAGCCAGGAAAACTATGGCTACACCTTC.

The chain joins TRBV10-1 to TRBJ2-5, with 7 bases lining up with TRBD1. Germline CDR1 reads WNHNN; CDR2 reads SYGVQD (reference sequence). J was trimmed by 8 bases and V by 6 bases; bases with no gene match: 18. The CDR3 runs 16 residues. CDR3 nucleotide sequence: TGCGCCAGCAGAGGTAAGGGGGCGCTCCCGGATTCTACCCAGTACTTC. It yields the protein CASRGKGALPDSTQYF.

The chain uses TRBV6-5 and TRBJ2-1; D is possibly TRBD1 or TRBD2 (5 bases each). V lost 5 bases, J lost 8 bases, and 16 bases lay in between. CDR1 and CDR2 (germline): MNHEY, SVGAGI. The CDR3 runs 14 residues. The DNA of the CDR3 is TGTGCCAGCAGTAGTAGGACACTTAGCGATGAGCAGTTCTTC. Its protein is CASSSRTLSDEQFF.

The CDR3 DNA reads as TGTGCCTGGAGTGTATTGGTTTCTAGCGGCACAGATACGCAGTATTTT. Its translation: CAWSVLVSSGTDTQYF. The V call is TRBV30, the J call TRBJ2-3; D might be TRBD2 (6 bases). The germline V gene encodes CDR1 GTSNPN and CDR2 SVGIG (reference sequence). The CDR3 is 16 amino acids. The V end lost 0 bases, the J end lost 1 base, and 14 bases lay between the germline ends.

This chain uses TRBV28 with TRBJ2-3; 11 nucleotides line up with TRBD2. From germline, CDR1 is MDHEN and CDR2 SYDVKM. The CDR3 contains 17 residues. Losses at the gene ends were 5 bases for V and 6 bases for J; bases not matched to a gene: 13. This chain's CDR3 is CASSPVGLAEGMDTQYF. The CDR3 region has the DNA TGTGCCAGCAGTCCCGTGGGACTAGCGGAGGGCATGGATACGCAGTATTTT. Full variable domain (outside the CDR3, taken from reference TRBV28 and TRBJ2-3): DVKVTQSSRYLVKRTGEKVFLECVQDMDHENMFWYRQDPGLGLRLIYFSYDVKMKEKGDIPEGYSVSREKKERFSLILESASTNQTSMYLCASSPVGLAEGMDTQYFGPGTRLTVL.

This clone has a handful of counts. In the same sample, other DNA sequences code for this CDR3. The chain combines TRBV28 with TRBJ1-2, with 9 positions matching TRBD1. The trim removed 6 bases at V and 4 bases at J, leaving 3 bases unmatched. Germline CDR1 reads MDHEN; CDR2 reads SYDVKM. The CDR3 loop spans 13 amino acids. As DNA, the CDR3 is TGTGCCAGCAGCCCGGGACAGGGCTATGGCTACACCTTC. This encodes CASSPGQGYGYTF.

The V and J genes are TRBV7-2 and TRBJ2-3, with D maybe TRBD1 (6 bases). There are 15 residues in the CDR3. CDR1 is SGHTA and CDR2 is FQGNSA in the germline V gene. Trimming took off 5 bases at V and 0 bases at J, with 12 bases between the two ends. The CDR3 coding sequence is TGTGCCAGCAGCATCTACAGGGCCAGCACAGATACGCAGTATTTT. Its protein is CASSIYRASTDTQYF.

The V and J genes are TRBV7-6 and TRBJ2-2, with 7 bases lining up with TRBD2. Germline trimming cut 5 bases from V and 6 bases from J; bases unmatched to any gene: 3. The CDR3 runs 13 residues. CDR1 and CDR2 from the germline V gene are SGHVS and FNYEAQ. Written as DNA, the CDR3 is TGTGCCAGCAGCCCCCGGGGGGCCGGGGAGCTGTTTTTT. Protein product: CASSPRGAGELFF. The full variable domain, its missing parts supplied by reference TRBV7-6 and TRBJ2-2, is GAGVSQSPRYKVTKRGQDVALRCDPISGHVSLYWYRQALGQGPEFLTYFNYEAQQDKSGLPNDRFSAERPEGSISTLTIQRTEQRDSAMYRCASSPRGAGELFFGEGSRLTVL.

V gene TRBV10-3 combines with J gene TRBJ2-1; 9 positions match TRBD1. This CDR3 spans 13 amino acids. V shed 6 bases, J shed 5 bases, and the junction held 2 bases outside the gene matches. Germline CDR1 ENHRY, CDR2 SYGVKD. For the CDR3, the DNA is TGTGCCATCAGGGACAGGGGTAACAATGAGCAGTTCTTC. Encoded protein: CAIRDRGNNEQFF.

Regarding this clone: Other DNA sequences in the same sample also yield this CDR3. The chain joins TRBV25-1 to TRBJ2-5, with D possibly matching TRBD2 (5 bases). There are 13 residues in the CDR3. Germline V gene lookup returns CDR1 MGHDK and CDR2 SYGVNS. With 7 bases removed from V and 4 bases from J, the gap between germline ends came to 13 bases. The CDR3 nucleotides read TGTGCCAGCACCCGGGGAGCCCGAGAGACCCAGTACTTC. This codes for CASTRGARETQYF.

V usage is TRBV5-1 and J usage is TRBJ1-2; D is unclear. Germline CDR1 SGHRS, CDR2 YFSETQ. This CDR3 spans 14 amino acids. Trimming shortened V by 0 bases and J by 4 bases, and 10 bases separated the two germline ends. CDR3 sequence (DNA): TGCGCCAGCAGCTTGGAGGTGGATAGCTATGGCTACACCTTC. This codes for CASSLEVDSYGYTF.

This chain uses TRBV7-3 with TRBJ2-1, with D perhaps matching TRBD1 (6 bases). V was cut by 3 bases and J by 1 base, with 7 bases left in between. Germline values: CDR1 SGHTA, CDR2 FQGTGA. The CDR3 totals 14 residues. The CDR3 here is CASSLGHSYNEQFF. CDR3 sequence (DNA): TGTGCCAGCAGCTTGGGACATTCCTACAATGAGCAGTTCTTC.

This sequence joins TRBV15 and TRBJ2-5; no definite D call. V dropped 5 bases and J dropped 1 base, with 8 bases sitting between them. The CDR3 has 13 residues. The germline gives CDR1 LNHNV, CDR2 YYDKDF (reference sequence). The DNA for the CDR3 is TGTGCCACCAGCGGACGAGGCCAAGAGACCCAGTACTTC. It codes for CATSGRGQETQYF.

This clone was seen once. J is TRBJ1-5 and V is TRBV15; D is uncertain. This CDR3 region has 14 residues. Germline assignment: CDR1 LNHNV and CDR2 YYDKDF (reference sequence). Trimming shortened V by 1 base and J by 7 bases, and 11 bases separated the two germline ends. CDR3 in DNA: TGTGCCACCAGCAGAGTGCTGGGTACGCAGCCCCAGCATTTT. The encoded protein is CATSRVLGTQPQHF.

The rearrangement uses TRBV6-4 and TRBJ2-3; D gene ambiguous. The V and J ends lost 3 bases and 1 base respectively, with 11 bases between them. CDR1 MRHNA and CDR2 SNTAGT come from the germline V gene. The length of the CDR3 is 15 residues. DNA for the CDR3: TGTGCCAGCAGTGAGAGCTTGCTAGGCACAGATACGCAGTATTTT. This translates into CASSESLLGTDTQYF.

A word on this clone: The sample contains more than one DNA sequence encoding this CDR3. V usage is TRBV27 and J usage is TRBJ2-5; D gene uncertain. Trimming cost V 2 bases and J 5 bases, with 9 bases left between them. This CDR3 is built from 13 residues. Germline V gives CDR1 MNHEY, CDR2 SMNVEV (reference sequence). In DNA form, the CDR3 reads TGTGCCAGCAGTTTAATAGGGCGGGAGACCCAGTACTTC. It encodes CASSLIGRETQYF.

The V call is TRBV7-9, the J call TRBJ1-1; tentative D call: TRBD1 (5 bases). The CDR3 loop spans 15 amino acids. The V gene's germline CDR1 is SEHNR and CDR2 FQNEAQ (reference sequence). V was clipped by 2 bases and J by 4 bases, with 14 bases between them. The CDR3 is CASSLTPWGGTEAFF. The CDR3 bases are TGTGCCAGCAGCTTAACTCCATGGGGGGGCACTGAAGCTTTCTTT.

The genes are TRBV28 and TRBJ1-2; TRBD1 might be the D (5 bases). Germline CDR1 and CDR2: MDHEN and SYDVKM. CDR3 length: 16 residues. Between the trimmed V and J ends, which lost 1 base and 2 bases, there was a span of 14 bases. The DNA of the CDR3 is TGTGCCAGCAGTTTATCCCAGGGCAGACCGAACTATGGCTACACCTTC. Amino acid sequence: CASSLSQGRPNYGYTF.

CDR3 sequence (DNA): TGTGCCATCAGTCAGTTAAGTCGCACAGATACGCAGTATTTT. This sequence encodes CAISQLSRTDTQYF. The V and J genes are TRBV10-3 and TRBJ2-3; D not certain. Looked up from germline, CDR1 is ENHRY and CDR2 is SYGVKD. This CDR3 region has 14 residues. V shed 5 bases and J shed 1 base, with 10 bases lying between them.

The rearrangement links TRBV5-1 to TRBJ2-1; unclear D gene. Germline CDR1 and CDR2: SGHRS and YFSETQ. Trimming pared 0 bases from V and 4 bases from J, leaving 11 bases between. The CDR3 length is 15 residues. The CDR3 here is CASSLEPAAYNEQFF. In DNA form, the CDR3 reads TGCGCCAGCAGCTTGGAGCCGGCAGCTTACAATGAGCAGTTCTTC.

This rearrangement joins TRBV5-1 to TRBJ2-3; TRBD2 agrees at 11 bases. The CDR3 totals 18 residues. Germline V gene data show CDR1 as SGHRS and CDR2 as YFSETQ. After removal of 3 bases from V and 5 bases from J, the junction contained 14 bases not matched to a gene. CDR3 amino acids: CASSYPGTSGGGVDTQYF. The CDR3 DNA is TGCGCCAGCAGCTACCCTGGGACTAGCGGAGGGGGGGTAGATACGCAGTATTTT. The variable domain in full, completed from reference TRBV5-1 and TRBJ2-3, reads KAGVTQTPRYLIKTRGQQVTLSCSPISGHRSVSWYQQTPGQGLQFLFEYFSETQRNKGNFPGRFSGRQFSNSRSEMNVSTLELGDSALYLCASSYPGTSGGGVDTQYFGPGTRLTVL.

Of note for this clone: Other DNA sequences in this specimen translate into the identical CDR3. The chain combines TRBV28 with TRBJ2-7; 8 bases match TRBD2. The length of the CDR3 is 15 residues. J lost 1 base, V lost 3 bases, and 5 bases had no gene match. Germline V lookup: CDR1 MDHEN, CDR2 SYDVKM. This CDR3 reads CASSLSGGPSYEQYF. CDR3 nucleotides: TGTGCCAGCAGTTTGTCGGGAGGGCCGTCCTACGAGCAGTACTTC.

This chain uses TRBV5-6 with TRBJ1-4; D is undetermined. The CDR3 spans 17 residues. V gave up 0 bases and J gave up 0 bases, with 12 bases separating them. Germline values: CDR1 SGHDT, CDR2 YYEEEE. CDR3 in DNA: TGTGCCAGCAGCTTGGCCTGGGAGGGATCAACTAATGAAAAACTGTTTTTT. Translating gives CASSLAWEGSTNEKLFF.

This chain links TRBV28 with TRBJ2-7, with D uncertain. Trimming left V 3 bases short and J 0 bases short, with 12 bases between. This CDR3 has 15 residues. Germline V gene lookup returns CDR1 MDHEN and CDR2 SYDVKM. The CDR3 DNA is TGTGCCAGCAGTTTCGTCGGAGCGAGCTCCTACGAGCAGTACTTC. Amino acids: CASSFVGASSYEQYF.

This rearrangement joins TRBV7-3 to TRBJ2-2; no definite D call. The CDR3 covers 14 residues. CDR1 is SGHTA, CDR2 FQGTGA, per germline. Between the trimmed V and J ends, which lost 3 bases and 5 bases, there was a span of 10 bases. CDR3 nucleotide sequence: TGTGCCAGCAGCTTCTCGGTAGGGACCGGGGAGCTGTTTTTT. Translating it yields CASSFSVGTGELFF.

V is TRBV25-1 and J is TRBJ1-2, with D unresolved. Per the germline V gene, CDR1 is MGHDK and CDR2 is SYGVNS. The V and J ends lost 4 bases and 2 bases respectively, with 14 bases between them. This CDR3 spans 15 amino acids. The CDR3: CASSGGAGGNYGYTF. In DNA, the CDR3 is TGTGCCAGCAGTGGGGGAGCAGGCGGCAACTATGGCTACACCTTC.

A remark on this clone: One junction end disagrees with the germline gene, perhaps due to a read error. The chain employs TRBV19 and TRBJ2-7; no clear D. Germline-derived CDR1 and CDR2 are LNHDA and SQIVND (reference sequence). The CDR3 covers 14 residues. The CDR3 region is CASSIDHLRPWKRF. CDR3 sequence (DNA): TGTGCCAGTAGTATAGATCATCTCCGGCCGTGGAAGAGGTTC.

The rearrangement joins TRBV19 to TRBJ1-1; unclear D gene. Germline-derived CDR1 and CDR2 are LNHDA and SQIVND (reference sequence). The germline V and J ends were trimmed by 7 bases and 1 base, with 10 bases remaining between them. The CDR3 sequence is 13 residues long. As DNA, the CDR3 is TGTGCCAGTACCGCTACAAGGAACACTGAAGCTTTCTTT. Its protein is CASTATRNTEAFF.

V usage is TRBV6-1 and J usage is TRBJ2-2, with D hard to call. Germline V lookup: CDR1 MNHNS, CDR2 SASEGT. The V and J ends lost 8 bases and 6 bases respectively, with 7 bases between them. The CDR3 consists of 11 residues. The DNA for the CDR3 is TGTGCCAGCCGCCAGCCCGGGGAGCTGTTTTTT. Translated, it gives CASRQPGELFF.